A single sample is the source of the 3 T cell receptor beta chains below, sequenced in a study of T-cell reconstitution after alpha-beta-depleted transplantation in children (dated by TCRdb to 2016 to 2017). The library was produced with PCR. Sequenced using an Illumina HiSeq 2500. TCR library preparation used molecular barcoding, with unique molecular identifiers applied to normalize quantification of the TCRbeta repertoire. The public sequencing data were trimmed at Q25 with fastp and processed into clonotypes with MiXCR by TCRdb, which kept only in-frame beta chains. Each record represents a unique CDR3 protein, reported with the most common genes and DNA among its rows. Here the sample has a few hundred thousand distinct CDR3 sequences; roughly 10% occur a single time. Jointly, the top ten make up around 24% of the sample. The label giving this sample's treatment or condition can be read as: allogeneic hematopoietic cell transplantation with graft depleted of TCRalphabeta T cells and CD19 B cells.

The starting material was peripheral blood, obtained 180 days after TCRalphabeta/CD19-depleted stem cell transplant. These receptor sequences come from a male patient between 2 and 10 years old who had a stem cell transplant for chronic granulomatous disease, so the T cells may come from the graft donor.

This clonotype was picked up many times. The V and J genes are TRBV7-2 and TRBJ2-5; the match to TRBD2 covers 10 bases. The CDR3 consists of 15 residues. Germline trimming cut 5 bases from V and 4 bases from J; bases unmatched to any gene: 7. Germline V gene data show CDR1 as SGHTA and CDR2 as FQGNSA. CDR3 region: CASSMTGTSVETQYF. Written as DNA, the CDR3 is TGTGCCAGCAGCATGACCGGGACTAGCGTAGAGACCCAGTACTTC. Complete variable domain (other parts from reference TRBV7-2 and TRBJ2-5): GAGVSQSPSNKVTEKGKDVELRCDPISGHTALYWYRQSLGQGLEFLIYFQGNSAPDKSGLPSDRFSAERTGGSVSTLTIQRTQQEDSAVYLCASSMTGTSVETQYFGPGTRLLVL.

This clonotype was counted at least ten times. This chain links TRBV20-1 with TRBJ2-5; 7 bases align to TRBD2. The V and J ends lost 1 base and 4 bases, in that order; junction bases with no gene match: 3. Germline V lookup: CDR1 DFQATT, CDR2 SNEGSKA (reference sequence). The CDR3 length is 13 residues. The CDR3 loop reads CSARGGRGETQYF. DNA for the CDR3: TGCAGTGCTAGAGGGGGGAGGGGAGAGACCCAGTACTTC.

This clonotype occurred many times. The chain carries TRBV5-1 and TRBJ2-4, with D possibly matching TRBD2 (6 bases). Trimming removed 0 bases from V and 3 bases from J, with 10 bases in between. Per germline, CDR1 SGHRS and CDR2 YFSETQ. The CDR3 loop spans 15 amino acids. CDR3 residues: CASSLERGNKNIQYF. The CDR3 region has the DNA TGCGCCAGCAGCTTGGAACGGGGGAACAAAAACATTCAGTACTTC.